These T cell receptor beta chains were read from a single sample in a study of T cell responses to AZD1222 COVID-19 vaccine. Clones were read by immunoSEQ multiplex PCR, and TCRdb kept only the in-frame ones, dropping some. In the table there are 250,000 or so clones, more than 85% of which are singletons. Sample: peripheral blood, taken on day 0 of AZD1222 vaccination. The source of these receptors is an adult in good health. Both conserved end residues are part of each CDR3. Each record gives: CDR3 DNA, CDR3 protein, J gene, V gene, clone size, D gene. D genes are given only for firm matches. The size of a clone is reported for some rows only, either as once, few or many, or as a class for expanded clones.

CDR3 DNA: TGCGCCAGCAGCCGTTCGGGGGGCCGTAACGAGCAGTACTTC
CDR3 protein: CASSRSGGRNEQYF
J gene: TRBJ2-7
V gene: TRBV5-1
clone size: -
D gene: -

CDR3 DNA: TGTGCCAGCTTACGGGACGCCGGCGGGCCCCAGCATTTT
CDR3 protein: CASLRDAGGPQHF
J gene: TRBJ1-5
V gene: TRBV7-9
clone size: -
D gene: -

CDR3 DNA: TGCGCCAGCAGTGAGGCGGCAGGTGTCACCGGGGAGCTGTTTTTT
CDR3 protein: CASSEAAGVTGELFF
J gene: TRBJ2-2
V gene: TRBV10-1
clone size: -
D gene: -

CDR3 DNA: TGTGCCAGCAGTTTCAGCGGGGGATACGGGGAGCTGTTTTTT
CDR3 protein: CASSFSGGYGELFF
J gene: TRBJ2-2
V gene: TRBV28
clone size: -
D gene: TRBD2

CDR3 DNA: TGTGCCAGCAGCCGCCGGGCCAAGGACGAGCAGTACTTC
CDR3 protein: CASSRRAKDEQYF
J gene: TRBJ2-7
V gene: TRBV7-3
clone size: -
D gene: -

CDR3 DNA: TGTGCCAGCAGCTTCCTTCTGGCCGGCGAGCAGTACTTC
CDR3 protein: CASSFLLAGEQYF
J gene: TRBJ2-7
V gene: TRBV7-2
clone size: once
D gene: -

CDR3 DNA: TGTGCCAGTAGTATAGTCCAGGGGAGAGGAGAGCAGTACTTC
CDR3 protein: CASSIVQGRGEQYF
J gene: TRBJ2-7
V gene: TRBV19
clone size: few
D gene: -

CDR3 DNA: TGCAGCGTCTCCAGGGGCATGAATGGCTACACCTTC
CDR3 protein: CSVSRGMNGYTF
J gene: TRBJ1-2
V gene: TRBV29-1
clone size: -
D gene: -

CDR3 DNA: TGTGCCAGCAGCCCTGGGGGGATCGGGACTGAAGCTTTCTTT
CDR3 protein: CASSPGGIGTEAFF
J gene: TRBJ1-1
V gene: TRBV2
clone size: -
D gene: -

CDR3 DNA: TGTGCCAGCAGTGACCTAGCCTCTGAAGCTTTCTTT
CDR3 protein: CASSDLASEAFF
J gene: TRBJ1-1
V gene: TRBV6-1
clone size: -
D gene: -

CDR3 DNA: TGTGCCAGCAGAAAGACAACTAACACGGGAGAGACCCAGTACTTC
CDR3 protein: CASRKTTNTGETQYF
J gene: TRBJ2-5
V gene: TRBV2
clone size: -
D gene: -

CDR3 DNA: TGTGCCAGCAGCCAGGTGAACAGGGGCCGAATGAACACTGAAGCTTTCTTT
CDR3 protein: CASSQVNRGRMNTEAFF
J gene: TRBJ1-1
V gene: TRBV3-1/TRBV3-2
clone size: -
D gene: TRBD1

CDR3 DNA: TGTGCCAGCAGCTTAACGAGGGAAGGAACTGGAAACACCATATATTTT
CDR3 protein: CASSLTREGTGNTIYF
J gene: TRBJ1-3
V gene: TRBV7-3
clone size: -
D gene: -

CDR3 DNA: TGTGCCAGCAGCTTAGTTACAGGGGGCACTGAAGCTTTCTTT
CDR3 protein: CASSLVTGGTEAFF
J gene: TRBJ1-1
V gene: TRBV7-2
clone size: -
D gene: TRBD1

CDR3 DNA: TGTGCCAGTAGTATAGGGGACCTCGTGGGCTACGAGCAGTACTTC
CDR3 protein: CASSIGDLVGYEQYF
J gene: TRBJ2-7
V gene: TRBV19
clone size: -
D gene: -

CDR3 DNA: TGCGCCAGCAGCCCGGGGTCTCGGATAGCGGACACCATATATTTT
CDR3 protein: CASSPGSRIADTIYF
J gene: TRBJ1-3
V gene: TRBV5-1
clone size: -
D gene: -

CDR3 DNA: TGCAGTGGTTCTAGCGGGAGGGAGCAGTTCTTC
CDR3 protein: CSGSSGREQFF
J gene: TRBJ2-1
V gene: TRBV20-1
clone size: -
D gene: TRBD2

CDR3 DNA: TGTGCCAGCAGTTTCAAACCGGGACAGGGGGAATCTTTCTTT
CDR3 protein: CASSFKPGQGESFF
J gene: TRBJ1-1
V gene: TRBV6-5
clone size: -
D gene: TRBD1

CDR3 DNA: TGTGCCAGCCAAGGACAGGGGGCAACAGATACGCAGTATTTT
CDR3 protein: CASQGQGATDTQYF
J gene: TRBJ2-3
V gene: TRBV2
clone size: -
D gene: TRBD1

CDR3 DNA: TGTGCCAGCAGCCCAGGACGGACCTCTGGGGCCAACGTCCTGACTTTC
CDR3 protein: CASSPGRTSGANVLTF
J gene: TRBJ2-6
V gene: TRBV11-2
clone size: -
D gene: -

CDR3 DNA: TGTGCCAGCAGTTTGGGGGGTGGCTACGAGCAGTACTTC
CDR3 protein: CASSLGGGYEQYF
J gene: TRBJ2-7
V gene: TRBV27
clone size: -
D gene: -

CDR3 DNA: TGTGCCAGCTCCCAACATGGTGCTTCCGAGCAGTACTTC
CDR3 protein: CASSQHGASEQYF
J gene: TRBJ2-7
V gene: TRBV18
clone size: -
D gene: -

CDR3 DNA: TGTGCCAGCAGCTCCAGGGGGAGGGGCTATGGCTACACCTTC
CDR3 protein: CASSSRGRGYGYTF
J gene: TRBJ1-2
V gene: TRBV6-5
clone size: -
D gene: TRBD1

CDR3 DNA: TGTGCCAGCAGCTTAATAGGGGACACTGAAGCTTTCTTT
CDR3 protein: CASSLIGDTEAFF
J gene: TRBJ1-1
V gene: TRBV7-9
clone size: few
D gene: -

CDR3 DNA: TGTGCCAGTAGTATAGTGACAGGGATTAGGAGCAATCAGCCCCAGCATTTT
CDR3 protein: CASSIVTGIRSNQPQHF
J gene: TRBJ1-5
V gene: TRBV19
clone size: -
D gene: TRBD1

CDR3 DNA: TGTGCCAGCAGCTTAGTCGGGACTAGGACAGATACGCAGTATTTT
CDR3 protein: CASSLVGTRTDTQYF
J gene: TRBJ2-3
V gene: TRBV7-9
clone size: -
D gene: TRBD2

CDR3 DNA: TGTGCCAGCAGTTATCGTAGCACAGATACGCAGTATTTT
CDR3 protein: CASSYRSTDTQYF
J gene: TRBJ2-3
V gene: TRBV6-2/TRBV6-3
clone size: -
D gene: -

CDR3 DNA: TGTGCCAGCAGCCCGCAGGGGGCGAACACTGAAGCTTTCTTT
CDR3 protein: CASSPQGANTEAFF
J gene: TRBJ1-1
V gene: TRBV7-8
clone size: -
D gene: TRBD1

CDR3 DNA: TGTGCCAGCAGTTCAGGGGACTTGAACACTGAAGCTTTCTTT
CDR3 protein: CASSSGDLNTEAFF
J gene: TRBJ1-1
V gene: TRBV28
clone size: -
D gene: -

CDR3 DNA: TGTGCCAGCAGTGGGCTGGAGGGGGCGTCCTACGAGCAGTACTTC
CDR3 protein: CASSGLEGASYEQYF
J gene: TRBJ2-7
V gene: TRBV11-1
clone size: -
D gene: -

CDR3 DNA: TGTGCCAGCAGTTACGTAGGGTATGAGCAGTTCTTC
CDR3 protein: CASSYVGYEQFF
J gene: TRBJ2-1
V gene: TRBV6-6
clone size: -
D gene: -

CDR3 DNA: TGTGCCAGCAGTTTTCCCTCGGCGGGGGACAGTGAAGCTTTCTTT
CDR3 protein: CASSFPSAGDSEAFF
J gene: TRBJ1-1
V gene: TRBV28
clone size: -
D gene: TRBD1

CDR3 DNA: TGTGCCAGCAGTTTTCAGCGGTTCTACTCCTACAATGAGCAGTTCTTC
CDR3 protein: CASSFQRFYSYNEQFF
J gene: TRBJ2-1
V gene: TRBV28
clone size: -
D gene: -

CDR3 DNA: TGCGCCAGCAGTGAGTTGACAGGGGGCAGAGCTTTCTTT
CDR3 protein: CASSELTGGRAFF
J gene: TRBJ1-1
V gene: TRBV10-1
clone size: -
D gene: TRBD1

CDR3 DNA: TGTGCCAGCAGCTTGCTTTCGGGGTACACTGAAGCTTTCTTT
CDR3 protein: CASSLLSGYTEAFF
J gene: TRBJ1-1
V gene: TRBV5-8
clone size: -
D gene: -

CDR3 DNA: TGTGCCAGCAGCCAAGGGAATGTAGGGCCCTATGAAAAACTGTTTTTT
CDR3 protein: CASSQGNVGPYEKLFF
J gene: TRBJ1-4
V gene: TRBV3-1/TRBV3-2
clone size: -
D gene: -

CDR3 DNA: TGTGCCAGCAGCCCATCACCTAGCGGAGGCACCGGGGAGCTGTTTTTT
CDR3 protein: CASSPSPSGGTGELFF
J gene: TRBJ2-2
V gene: TRBV9
clone size: -
D gene: TRBD2

CDR3 DNA: TGTGCCAGTAGTTGGACAGGGGCCAATGAGCAGTTCTTC
CDR3 protein: CASSWTGANEQFF
J gene: TRBJ2-1
V gene: TRBV19
clone size: -
D gene: TRBD1

CDR3 DNA: TGTGCCAGCAGTTTGGGTTGGTCCTACAATGAGCAGTTCTTC
CDR3 protein: CASSLGWSYNEQFF
J gene: TRBJ2-1
V gene: TRBV6-6
clone size: -
D gene: -

CDR3 DNA: TGTGCCAGCAGGGACCAGGGGAATAATTCACCCCTCCACTTT
CDR3 protein: CASRDQGNNSPLHF
J gene: TRBJ1-6
V gene: TRBV9
clone size: -
D gene: -

CDR3 DNA: TGTGCCAGCAGCCAACTGGGTGGTGAAGCTTTCTTT
CDR3 protein: CASSQLGGEAFF
J gene: TRBJ1-1
V gene: TRBV6-5
clone size: few
D gene: -

CDR3 DNA: TGTGCCAGCCAAGCTGGGGGTCCCGGCTCCTATAATTCACCCCTCCACTTT
CDR3 protein: CASQAGGPGSYNSPLHF
J gene: TRBJ1-6
V gene: TRBV2
clone size: -
D gene: -

CDR3 DNA: TGTGCCAGCAGCCGCGGAGGAGGTCTTAGCAATCAGCCCCAGCATTTT
CDR3 protein: CASSRGGGLSNQPQHF
J gene: TRBJ1-5
V gene: TRBV7-9
clone size: -
D gene: -

CDR3 DNA: TGTGCCAGCAGTGGAAGGAACTACTATGGCTACACCTTC
CDR3 protein: CASSGRNYYGYTF
J gene: TRBJ1-2
V gene: TRBV28
clone size: -
D gene: -

CDR3 DNA: TGTGCCAGCAGCGGGTTGGACGGGGCGGGCACTGAAGCTTTCTTT
CDR3 protein: CASSGLDGAGTEAFF
J gene: TRBJ1-1
V gene: TRBV11-2
clone size: -
D gene: -

CDR3 DNA: TGTGCCAGCAGTTGGGGGTCAGGGACCGGGGAGCTGTTTTTT
CDR3 protein: CASSWGSGTGELFF
J gene: TRBJ2-2
V gene: TRBV7-9
clone size: -
D gene: -

CDR3 DNA: TGTGCCAGCAGATCCTGGACAGGGATGAACACTGAAGCTTTCTTT
CDR3 protein: CASRSWTGMNTEAFF
J gene: TRBJ1-1
V gene: TRBV7-9
clone size: -
D gene: TRBD1

CDR3 DNA: TGTGCCAGCAGCCCGGGAGGGGGACCCCGAGATGAAAAACTGTTTTTT
CDR3 protein: CASSPGGGPRDEKLFF
J gene: TRBJ1-4
V gene: TRBV7-9
clone size: -
D gene: -

CDR3 DNA: TGTGCCATCAGTGAGATCAGGGGGGATTCACCCCTCCACTTT
CDR3 protein: CAISEIRGDSPLHF
J gene: TRBJ1-6
V gene: TRBV10-3
clone size: -
D gene: TRBD1

CDR3 DNA: TGTGCCAGCAGTCCAATCCGGGTATACAATCAGCCCCAGCATTTT
CDR3 protein: CASSPIRVYNQPQHF
J gene: TRBJ1-5
V gene: TRBV28
clone size: -
D gene: -

CDR3 DNA: TGTGCCAGCGGCCTCGGGGGGCACGGTTCACCCCTCCACTTT
CDR3 protein: CASGLGGHGSPLHF
J gene: TRBJ1-6
V gene: TRBV27
clone size: -
D gene: -

CDR3 DNA: TGTGCCATCAGTGAGTCGTCTGGTAGCGGGAATGCCTACAATGAGCAGTTCTTC
CDR3 protein: CAISESSGSGNAYNEQFF
J gene: TRBJ2-1
V gene: TRBV10-3
clone size: -
D gene: TRBD2

CDR3 DNA: TGTGCCAGCAGCTTGAATAGTGGACAGACCTACGAGCAGTACTTC
CDR3 protein: CASSLNSGQTYEQYF
J gene: TRBJ2-7
V gene: TRBV5-4
clone size: -
D gene: -